This paragraph covers one T cell receptor (beta chain) sequence. The entry originates in a study of blood T cell repertoires in COVID-19. About the research overall: Sample material is recorded as cDNA or gDNA derived from T cells, B-cell-depleted T cells, or PBMCs.

Sequencing used immunoSEQ multiplex PCR; TCRdb keeps in-frame clones, though not all of them. The sample holds about 54,000 clones; 88% are singletons and the top ten take 8.5%. Trimming took 1 base from V and 5 from J; bases not matched to a gene: 11. Germline-derived CDR1 and CDR2 are MDHEN and SYDVKM. CDR3 length: 18 amino acids. This TCR was recovered from a man aged 55 to 69 with active COVID-19. The chain combines TRBV28 with TRBJ2-4; 10 nucleotides agree with TRBD1. Input material: peripheral blood. CDR3 DNA: TGTGCCAGCAGTTTATTTTTGGGACAGGGGTCTTTCGAAAACATTCAGTACTTC. It codes for CASSLFLGQGSFENIQYF.